These 29 T cell receptor beta chains were sequenced from one sample in a study of technical replicates of blood from a few donors. The table came from immunoSEQ multiplex PCR; TCRdb's copy has only in-frame clones and leaves some out. The sample lists approximately 70,000 clones, 95% to 98% seen once, with over 0.15% in the top ten. The material sequenced was T cells isolated from PBMCs. The receptors were gathered from a human donor in good health.

This clone was seen only once. This chain uses TRBV2 with TRBJ2-3; 14 bases agree with TRBD2. The CDR3 is 12 residues long. With 11 bases clipped from V and 8 bases from J, the junction kept 3 bases outside the gene matches. Germline V gives CDR1 SNHLY, CDR2 FYNNEI. The CDR3, as DNA: TGTGCCGGAGGGACTAGCGGGAGTACGCAGTATTTT. It yields the protein CAGGTSGSTQYF.

There are a few counts of this clone. Its ends do not fully match the called genes, so a read error is possible. This chain joins TRBV7-7 and TRBJ2-7; a possible D gene is TRBD1 (5 bases). CDR1 is SSHAT and CDR2 is FNYEAQ in the germline V gene (reference sequence). The CDR3 loop spans 19 amino acids. Here the CDR3 reads CASSSYPPQNRIPDIFLHF. The CDR3 DNA follows: TGTGCCAGCAGTTCCTATCCCCCCCAGAATCGTATACCGGACATATTCCTCCACTTC.

The rearrangement joins TRBV7-9 to TRBJ2-3, with 7 bases matching TRBD2. The V and J ends lost 6 bases and 2 bases, in that order; junction bases with no gene match: 11. The CDR3 loop spans 16 amino acids. Germline V gene sequence: CDR1 SEHNR, CDR2 FQNEAQ (reference sequence). The CDR3 is CASSTTGTMFTDTQYF. CDR3 DNA: TGTGCCAGCAGTACCACCGGGACTATGTTCACAGATACGCAGTATTTT.

V is TRBV10-2 and J is TRBJ2-7; D gene uncertain. CDR1 is WSHSY, CDR2 SAAADI, per germline. Trimming took 7 bases from V and 5 from J, leaving 15 bases between them. The CDR3 consists of 13 residues. CDR3 DNA: TGCGCCAGCACTGAATTAGAGAGCCACGAGCAGTACTTC. Residues: CASTELESHEQYF.

The V call is TRBV4-1, the J call TRBJ2-7, with 7 bases fitting TRBD1. This CDR3 region has 15 residues. V dropped 1 base and J dropped 4; count of bases not matched to a gene: 7. From germline, CDR1 is MGHRA and CDR2 YSYEKL. CDR3 region: CASSQGSGGQYEQYF. As DNA, the CDR3 is TGCGCCAGCAGCCAAGGATCAGGGGGACAATACGAGCAGTACTTC.

The chain recombines TRBV6-1 with TRBJ1-6; D is ambiguous. The V and J ends lost 3 bases and 1 base respectively, with 13 bases between them. The CDR3 is 17 residues long. Germline V gene data show CDR1 as MNHNS and CDR2 as SASEGT. The CDR3 region has the DNA TGTGCCAGCAGTGACCTCATCGCCAGTTCCTATAATTCACCCCTCCACTTT. Its translation is CASSDLIASSYNSPLHF.

This sequence joins TRBV4-1 and TRBJ2-5; D perhaps matches TRBD2 (5 bases). Germline V CDR1 and CDR2: MGHRA, YSYEKL. Between the trimmed V and J ends, which lost 3 bases and 4 bases, there was a span of 15 bases. The CDR3 is 15 amino acids. This chain's CDR3 is CASSHHGVTLETQYF. In DNA, the CDR3 is TGCGCCAGCAGCCACCACGGGGTAACCTTAGAGACCCAGTACTTC.

The chain couples TRBV18 to TRBJ1-4; D is unclear. V lost 3 bases to trimming and J lost 3 bases, with 14 bases between them. The CDR3 contains 16 residues. Germline V lookup: CDR1 KGHSH, CDR2 LQKENI. CDR3 sequence (DNA): TGTGCCAGCTCACCCCAGGCGGGGTTCCCTAATGAAAAACTGTTTTTT. Protein: CASSPQAGFPNEKLFF.

This chain uses TRBV7-9 with TRBJ2-2, with 8 bases fitting TRBD1. The V gene end was trimmed by 8 bases and the J gene end by 1 base; junction bases not matched to a gene: 9. CDR1 and CDR2 (germline): SEHNR, FQNEAQ (reference sequence). The CDR3 length is 16 residues. The CDR3 sequence: CASPRGGTGNTGELFF. The DNA for the CDR3 is TGTGCCAGCCCCAGAGGGGGGACAGGGAACACCGGGGAGCTGTTTTTT. Using reference TRBV7-9 and TRBJ2-2 for the parts outside the CDR3, the full variable domain is DTGVSQNPRHKITKRGQNVTFRCDPISEHNRLYWYRQTLGQGPEFLTYFQNEAQLEKSRLLSDRFSAERPKGSFSTLEIQRTEQGDSAMYLCASPRGGTGNTGELFFGEGSRLTVL.

The genes are TRBV20-1 and TRBJ2-7, with a possible D match to TRBD2 (5 bases). V was clipped by 3 bases and J by 7 bases, with 10 bases between them. This CDR3 has 11 amino acids. CDR1 DFQATT and CDR2 SNEGSKA come from the germline V gene (reference sequence). Written as DNA, the CDR3 is TGCAGTGCTAGCATTTCGGGGGAGCAGTACTTC. This encodes CSASISGEQYF.

The sample holds one count of this clone. This chain uses TRBV27 with TRBJ2-7; 7 bases match TRBD1. CDR3 length: 14 amino acids. Per the germline V gene, CDR1 is MNHEY and CDR2 is SMNVEV (reference sequence). V gave up 1 base and J gave up 5 bases; unmatched junction bases: 5. CDR3 sequence reads: CASSLYPDRDEQYF. The CDR3 DNA reads TGTGCCAGCAGTTTATACCCCGACAGGGACGAGCAGTACTTC.

This rearrangement joins TRBV4-1 to TRBJ2-5; 7 bases are a match to TRBD2. The CDR3 consists of 15 residues. With V trimmed by 1 base and J by 5 bases, 7 bases remained unmatched. Germline-derived CDR1 and CDR2 are MGHRA and YSYEKL. CDR3 loop: CASSQGEGQLETQYF. For the CDR3, the DNA is TGCGCCAGCAGCCAAGGGGAGGGGCAACTGGAGACCCAGTACTTC.

J is TRBJ1-3 and V is TRBV29-1; 8 nucleotides match TRBD1. The germline CDR1 and CDR2 sequences are SQVTM and ANQGSEA. J was trimmed by 3 bases and V by 2 bases; bases with no gene match: 12. The CDR3 length is 17 residues. CDR3 sequence reads: CSVELPRQGLVGNTIYF. The CDR3 DNA reads TGCAGCGTTGAACTCCCAAGACAGGGGCTAGTTGGAAACACCATATATTTT.

The chain employs TRBV9 and TRBJ1-2, with 8 bases fitting TRBD1. The CDR3 loop spans 13 amino acids. Unmatched junction bases numbered 2, after V lost 0 bases and J lost 7 bases. The germline V gene encodes CDR1 SGDLS and CDR2 YYNGEE. In DNA form, the CDR3 reads TGTGCCAGCAGCGTAGAGACAGGGGCTGGCTACACCTTC. Its protein product is CASSVETGAGYTF. The variable domain in full, completed from reference TRBV9 and TRBJ1-2, reads DSGVTQTPKHLITATGQRVTLRCSPRSGDLSVYWYQQSLDQGLQFLIQYYNGEERAKGNILERFSAQQFPDLHSELNLSSLELGDSALYFCASSVETGAGYTFGSGTRLTVV.

In DNA, the CDR3 is TGTGCCAGCAGTCCTATGTCCGGGGAGCTGTTTTTT. Translating gives CASSPMSGELFF. The rearrangement joins TRBV28 to TRBJ2-2, with D hard to call. The length of the CDR3 is 12 residues. CDR1 and CDR2 from the germline V gene are MDHEN and SYDVKM. Trimming cost V 5 bases and J 6 bases, with 7 bases left between them.

This chain connects TRBV6-5 to TRBJ1-1; unclear D gene. The length of the CDR3 is 12 residues. CDR1 is MNHEY, CDR2 SVGAGI, per germline. The ends were cut back, 5 bases at V and 3 bases at J, with 7 bases in the middle. Here the CDR3 reads CASSHGDTEAFF. DNA of the CDR3: TGTGCCAGCAGTCACGGGGACACTGAAGCTTTCTTT.

The gene calls are TRBV27 and TRBJ1-2, with 7 bases identical to TRBD1. Trimming at V came to 2 bases and at J to 4 bases, leaving 4 bases not matched to a gene. This CDR3 spans 14 amino acids. Germline-derived CDR1 and CDR2 are MNHEY and SMNVEV (reference sequence). CDR3 sequence reads: CASSLRGGFYGYTF. As DNA, the CDR3 is TGTGCCAGCAGTTTAAGAGGGGGCTTCTATGGCTACACCTTC.

The rearrangement uses TRBV29-1 and TRBJ2-3, with D tentatively TRBD2 (5 bases). The CDR3 has 16 residues. Per germline, CDR1 SQVTM and CDR2 ANQGSEA. Trimming cost V 6 bases and J 3 bases, with 22 bases left between them. The CDR3: CSVDPVTASGTDTQYF. CDR3 nucleotides: TGCAGCGTCGATCCGGTAACTGCGTCGGGGACAGATACGCAGTATTTT.

DNA of the CDR3: TGTGCCAGCAGCTTAATGGGGCAGAACACTGAAGCTTTCTTT. Amino acid sequence: CASSLMGQNTEAFF. This chain links TRBV7-3 with TRBJ1-1, with D possibly TRBD1 on 5 matching bases. This CDR3 is built from 14 residues. The V end lost 1 base, the J end lost 1 base, and 7 bases lay between the germline ends. Germline assignment: CDR1 SGHTA and CDR2 FQGTGA. Based on the CDR3 plus reference TRBV7-3 and TRBJ1-1, the full variable domain is GAGVSQTPSNKVTEKGKYVELRCDPISGHTALYWYRQSLGQGPEFLIYFQGTGAADDSGLPNDRFFAVRPEGSVSTLKIQRTERGDSAVYLCASSLMGQNTEAFFGQGTRLTVV.

With regard to this clone: The same CDR3 is also encoded by other DNA sequences in this sample. The CDR3 DNA is TGTGCCAGCAGCTTGCGGGGCACTGAAGCTTTCTTT. This codes for CASSLRGTEAFF. This sequence joins TRBV5-6 and TRBJ1-1; unclear D gene. The V gene's germline CDR1 is SGHDT and CDR2 YYEEEE. Trimming pared 1 base from V and 4 bases from J, leaving 5 bases between. The CDR3 covers 12 residues.

This clone was detected once. The chain joins TRBV11-3 to TRBJ2-2; maybe TRBD1 (6 bases). V dropped 4 bases and J dropped 8 bases, with 11 bases sitting between them. The CDR3 is 13 amino acids. Germline V gene sequence: CDR1 SGHNT, CDR2 YENEEA. The CDR3 region has the DNA TGTGCCAGCAGCTCCAGGGGTGCGGGGGAGCTGTTTTTT. Amino acids: CASSSRGAGELFF.

This clone is a singleton in its sample. The chain joins TRBV6-5 to TRBJ1-2, with 10 nucleotides matching TRBD1. The J segment lost 7 bases and the V segment lost 4 bases, leaving 12 bases of the junction unmatched. CDR1 is MNHEY, CDR2 SVGAGI, per germline. The CDR3 has 16 residues. CDR3 nucleotide sequence: TGTGCCAGCAGTTTCGTCCGGGACAGGGGAAGAGGTGGCTACACCTTC. Amino acid sequence: CASSFVRDRGRGGYTF.

This sequence joins TRBV12-5 and TRBJ2-1, with 9 positions matching TRBD2. Germline V gives CDR1 LGHNT, CDR2 FRNRAP. The CDR3 spans 14 residues. Trimming cost V 1 base and J 10 bases; bases outside gene matches: 5. CDR3 protein: CASGLGGGAREQFF. Here the CDR3 DNA reads TGTGCTAGTGGTTTGGGCGGGGGGGCCCGAGAGCAGTTCTTC. Using reference TRBV12-5 and TRBJ2-1 for the parts outside the CDR3, the full variable domain is DARVTQTPRHKVTEMGQEVTMRCQPILGHNTVFWYRQTMMQGLELLAYFRNRAPLDDSGMPKDRFSAEMPDATLATLKIQPSEPRDSAVYFCASGLGGGAREQFFGPGTRLTVL.

This chain connects TRBV6-1 to TRBJ2-7, with D possibly being TRBD1 (6 bases). Germline V gene sequence: CDR1 MNHNS, CDR2 SASEGT. V was pared by 2 bases and J by 3 bases, with 8 bases between. The CDR3 consists of 13 residues. The CDR3 spells CASSEQGFYEQYF. CDR3 sequence (DNA): TGTGCCAGCAGTGAACAGGGGTTCTACGAGCAGTACTTC.

The V gene is TRBV5-1, the J gene TRBJ1-1, with 7 bases that match TRBD1. The germline CDR1 and CDR2 sequences are SGHRS and YFSETQ. The trim removed 6 bases at V and 4 bases at J, leaving 9 bases unmatched. The CDR3 consists of 14 residues. The CDR3 here is CASNPTGLGTEAFF. The CDR3 DNA follows: TGCGCCAGCAACCCGACAGGGCTCGGCACTGAAGCTTTCTTT.

Turning to this clone: Additional DNA sequences in this sample encode the identical CDR3. This rearrangement joins TRBV11-2 to TRBJ2-7, with a weak D call TRBD1 (5 bases). The CDR3 extends over 14 amino acids. Germline V CDR1 and CDR2: SGHAT, FQNNGV. Trimming stripped 1 base from V and 2 bases from J, with 9 bases between. CDR3 residues: CASSLVGQAYEQYF. DNA for the CDR3: TGTGCCAGCAGCTTAGTGGGGCAGGCCTACGAGCAGTACTTC. Looking up the rest from reference TRBV11-2 and TRBJ2-7 gives the full variable domain: EAGVAQSPRYKIIEKRQSVAFWCNPISGHATLYWYQQILGQGPKLLIQFQNNGVVDDSQLPKDRFSAERLKGVDSTLKIQPAKLEDSAVYLCASSLVGQAYEQYFGPGTRLTVT.

The gene calls are TRBV6-1 and TRBJ2-1, with 13 bases that match TRBD2. Germline V gene lookup returns CDR1 MNHNS and CDR2 SASEGT. With V trimmed by 10 bases and J by 5 bases, 5 bases remained unmatched. This CDR3 has 14 residues. The CDR3 loop reads CAKPGLAGNNEQFF. The CDR3, as DNA: TGTGCCAAACCGGGACTAGCGGGAAACAATGAGCAGTTCTTC.

J is TRBJ2-1 and V is TRBV29-1; D gene ambiguous. The CDR3 totals 14 residues. Trimming took 2 bases from V and 8 from J, leaving 16 bases between them. Per the germline V gene, CDR1 is SQVTM and CDR2 is ANQGSEA. The CDR3 bases are TGCAGCGTTGAAAAAGACACCCGAGTTGATGAGCAGTTCTTC. Its protein is CSVEKDTRVDEQFF.

The chain combines TRBV10-3 with TRBJ2-1, with TRBD2 matching 10 bases. The junction had 5 bases not matched to a gene; V was cut back by 5 bases and J by 4 bases. The germline V gene encodes CDR1 ENHRY and CDR2 SYGVKD. This CDR3 has 15 amino acids. The DNA of the CDR3 is TGTGCCATCAGTTCATCAGCGGGGGGGTACAATGAGCAGTTCTTC. Translation gives CAISSSAGGYNEQFF.